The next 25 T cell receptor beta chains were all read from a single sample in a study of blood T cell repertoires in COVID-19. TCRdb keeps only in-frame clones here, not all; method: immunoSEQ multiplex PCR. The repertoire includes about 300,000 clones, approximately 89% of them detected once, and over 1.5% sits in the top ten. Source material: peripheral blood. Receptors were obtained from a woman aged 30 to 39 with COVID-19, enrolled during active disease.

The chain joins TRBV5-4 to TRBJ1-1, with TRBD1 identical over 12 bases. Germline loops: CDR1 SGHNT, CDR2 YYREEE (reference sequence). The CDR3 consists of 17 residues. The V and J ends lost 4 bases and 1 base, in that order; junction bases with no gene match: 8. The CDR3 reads CASSPAGTGGWNTEAFF. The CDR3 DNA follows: TGTGCCAGCAGCCCCGCCGGGACAGGGGGCTGGAACACTGAAGCTTTCTTT.

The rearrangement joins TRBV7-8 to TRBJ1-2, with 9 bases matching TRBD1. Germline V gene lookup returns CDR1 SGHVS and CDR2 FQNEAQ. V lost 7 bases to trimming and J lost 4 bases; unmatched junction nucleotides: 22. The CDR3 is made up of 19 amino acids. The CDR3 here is CASTSTFGTGSPGGYGYTF. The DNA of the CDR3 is TGTGCCAGCACATCCACCTTCGGGACAGGGTCCCCAGGGGGCTATGGCTACACCTTC. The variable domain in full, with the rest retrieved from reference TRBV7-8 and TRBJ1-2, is GAGVSQSPRYKVAKRGQDVALRCDPISGHVSLFWYQQALGQGPEFLTYFQNEAQLDKSGLPSDRFFAERPEGSVSTLKIQRTQQEDSAVYLCASTSTFGTGSPGGYGYTFGSGTRLTVV.

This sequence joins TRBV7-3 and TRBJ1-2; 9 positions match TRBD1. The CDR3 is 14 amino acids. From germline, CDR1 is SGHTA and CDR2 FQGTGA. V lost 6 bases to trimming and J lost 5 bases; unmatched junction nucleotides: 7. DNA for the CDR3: TGTGCCAGCAGAAGACAGGGGGGACCTTATGGCTACACCTTC. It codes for CASRRQGGPYGYTF.

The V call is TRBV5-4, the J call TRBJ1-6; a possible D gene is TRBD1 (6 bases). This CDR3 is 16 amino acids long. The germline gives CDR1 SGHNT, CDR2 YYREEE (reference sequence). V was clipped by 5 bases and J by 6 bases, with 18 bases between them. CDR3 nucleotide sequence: TGTGCCAGCAGTACCGGCAGGGGAGGGCTTAATTCACCCCTCCACTTT. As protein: CASSTGRGGLNSPLHF.

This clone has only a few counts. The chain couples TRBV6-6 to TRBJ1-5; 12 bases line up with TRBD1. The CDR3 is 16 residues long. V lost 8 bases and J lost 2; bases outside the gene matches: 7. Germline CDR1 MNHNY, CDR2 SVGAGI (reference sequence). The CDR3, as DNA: TGTGCCAGCGGGACAGGGGGCATCGGGGGCAATCAGCCCCAGCATTTT. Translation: CASGTGGIGGNQPQHF.

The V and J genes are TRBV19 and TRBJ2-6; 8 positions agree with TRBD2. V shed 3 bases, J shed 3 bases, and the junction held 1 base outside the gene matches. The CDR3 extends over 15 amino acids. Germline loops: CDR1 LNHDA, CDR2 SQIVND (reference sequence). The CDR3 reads CASSIAGGGANVLTF. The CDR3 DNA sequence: TGTGCCAGTAGTATTGCGGGGGGTGGGGCCAACGTCCTGACTTTC.

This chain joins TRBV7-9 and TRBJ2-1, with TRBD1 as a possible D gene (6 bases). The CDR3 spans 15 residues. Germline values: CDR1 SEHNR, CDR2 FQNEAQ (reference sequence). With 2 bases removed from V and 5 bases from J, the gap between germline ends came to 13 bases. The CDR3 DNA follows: TGTGCCAGCAGCTTAAAACAGGGCTTCGACAATGAGCAGTTCTTC. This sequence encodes CASSLKQGFDNEQFF.

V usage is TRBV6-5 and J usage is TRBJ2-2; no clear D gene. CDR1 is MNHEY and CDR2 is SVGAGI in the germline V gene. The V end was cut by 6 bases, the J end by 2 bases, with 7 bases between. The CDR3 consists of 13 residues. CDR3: CASSRTNTGELFF. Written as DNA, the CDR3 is TGTGCCAGCAGCCGCACTAACACCGGGGAGCTGTTTTTT.

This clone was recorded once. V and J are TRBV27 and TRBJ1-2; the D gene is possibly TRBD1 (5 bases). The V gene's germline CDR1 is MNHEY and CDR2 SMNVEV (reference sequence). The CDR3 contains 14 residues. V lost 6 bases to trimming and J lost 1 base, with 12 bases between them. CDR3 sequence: CASRQGARNYGYTF. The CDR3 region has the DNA TGTGCCAGCAGGCAAGGGGCCCGTAACTATGGCTACACCTTC.

The CDR3 DNA reads TGTGCCAGCAGTGTTGACAGGGACGGCGGCTACACCTTC. This codes for CASSVDRDGGYTF. This chain links TRBV9 with TRBJ1-2; 7 bases match TRBD1. CDR3 size: 13 residues. J was trimmed by 8 bases and V by 5 bases; bases with no gene match: 9. Germline loops: CDR1 SGDLS, CDR2 YYNGEE.

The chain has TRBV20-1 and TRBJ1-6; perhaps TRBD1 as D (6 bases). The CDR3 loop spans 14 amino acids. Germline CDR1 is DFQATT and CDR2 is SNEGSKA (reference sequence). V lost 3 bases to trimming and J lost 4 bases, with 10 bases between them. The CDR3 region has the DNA TGCAGTGCTAGTGGGGGCCCGTATAATTCACCCCTCCACTTT. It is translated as CSASGGPYNSPLHF.

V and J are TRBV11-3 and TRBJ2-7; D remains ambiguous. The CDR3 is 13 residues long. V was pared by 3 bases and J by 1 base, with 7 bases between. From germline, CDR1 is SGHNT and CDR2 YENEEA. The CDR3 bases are TGTGCCAGCAGCTTTTACAGATCCTACGAGCAGTACTTC. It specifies CASSFYRSYEQYF.

CDR3 sequence reads: CAWSAGYNEQFF. CDR3 DNA: TGTGCCTGGAGTGCCGGGTACAATGAGCAGTTCTTC. J is TRBJ2-1 and V is TRBV30; D is unresolved. The ends were cut back, 1 base at V and 4 bases at J, with 5 bases in the middle. The CDR3 contains 12 residues. Germline CDR1 GTSNPN, CDR2 SVGIG (reference sequence). The full variable domain, completed using reference TRBV30 and TRBJ2-1, is SQTIHQWPATLVQPVGSPLSLECTVEGTSNPNLYWYRQAAGRGLQLLFYSVGIGQISSEVPQNLSASRPQDRQFILSSKKLLLSDSGFYLCAWSAGYNEQFFGPGTRLTVL.

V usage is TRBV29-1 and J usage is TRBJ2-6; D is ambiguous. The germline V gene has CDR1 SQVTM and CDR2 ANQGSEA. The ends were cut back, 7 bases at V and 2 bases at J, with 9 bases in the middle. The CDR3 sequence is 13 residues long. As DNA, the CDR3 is TGCAGCGCAACAAGAACTGGGGCCAACGTCCTGACTTTC. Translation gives CSATRTGANVLTF.

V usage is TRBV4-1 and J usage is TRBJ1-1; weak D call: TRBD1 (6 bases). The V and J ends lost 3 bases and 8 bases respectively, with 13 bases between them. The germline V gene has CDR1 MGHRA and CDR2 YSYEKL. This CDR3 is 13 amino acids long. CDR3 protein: CASSHEGGGEAFF. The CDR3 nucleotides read TGCGCCAGCAGCCATGAAGGGGGTGGGGAAGCTTTCTTT.

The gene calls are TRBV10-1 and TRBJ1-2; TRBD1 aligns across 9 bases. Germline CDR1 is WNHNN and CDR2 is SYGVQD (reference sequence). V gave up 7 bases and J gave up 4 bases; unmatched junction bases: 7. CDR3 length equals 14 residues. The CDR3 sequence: CASTADRGTYGYTF. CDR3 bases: TGCGCCAGCACTGCGGACAGGGGCACCTATGGCTACACCTTC.

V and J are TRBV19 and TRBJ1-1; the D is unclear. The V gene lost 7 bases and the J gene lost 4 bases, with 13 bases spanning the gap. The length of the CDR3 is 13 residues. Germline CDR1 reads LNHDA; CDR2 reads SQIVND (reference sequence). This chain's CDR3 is CASTYSSTTEAFF. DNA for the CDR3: TGTGCCAGTACATACAGTTCCACCACTGAAGCTTTCTTT. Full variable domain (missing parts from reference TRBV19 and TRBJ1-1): DGGITQSPKYLFRKEGQNVTLSCEQNLNHDAMYWYRQDPGQGLRLIYYSQIVNDFQKGDIAEGYSVSREKKESFPLTVTSAQKNPTAFYLCASTYSSTTEAFFGQGTRLTVV.

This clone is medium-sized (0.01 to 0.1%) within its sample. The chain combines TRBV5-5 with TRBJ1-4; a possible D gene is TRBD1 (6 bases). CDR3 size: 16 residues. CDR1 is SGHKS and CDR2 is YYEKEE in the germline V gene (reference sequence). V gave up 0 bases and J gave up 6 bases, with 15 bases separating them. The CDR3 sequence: CASSLGTALEDEKLFF. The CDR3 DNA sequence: TGTGCCAGCAGCTTGGGGACAGCCCTTGAGGATGAAAAACTGTTTTTT.

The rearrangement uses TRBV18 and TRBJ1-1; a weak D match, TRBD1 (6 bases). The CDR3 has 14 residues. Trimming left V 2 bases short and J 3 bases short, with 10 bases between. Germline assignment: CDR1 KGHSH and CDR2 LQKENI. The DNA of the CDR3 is TGTGCCAGCTCACCAACAGGGCCCGACACTGAAGCTTTCTTT. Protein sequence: CASSPTGPDTEAFF.

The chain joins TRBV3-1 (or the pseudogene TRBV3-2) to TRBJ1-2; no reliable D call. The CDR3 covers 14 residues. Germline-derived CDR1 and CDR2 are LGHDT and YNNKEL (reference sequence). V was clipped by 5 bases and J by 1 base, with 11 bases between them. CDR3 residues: CASSGYGSNYGYTF. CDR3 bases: TGTGCCAGCAGCGGGTATGGGAGTAACTATGGCTACACCTTC.

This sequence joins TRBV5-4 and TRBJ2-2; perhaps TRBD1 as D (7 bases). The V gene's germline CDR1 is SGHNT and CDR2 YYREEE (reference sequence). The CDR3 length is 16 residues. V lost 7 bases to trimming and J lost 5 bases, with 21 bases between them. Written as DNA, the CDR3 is TGTGCCAGCTCCTCAGGAGGGGGCCGTCGGACCGGGGAGCTGTTTTTT. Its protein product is CASSSGGGRRTGELFF.

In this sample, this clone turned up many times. The CDR3 DNA sequence: TGTGCCAGCAGTGAAGGACAGGGGGGTTCCTACGAGCAGTACGTC. Encoded protein: CASSEGQGGSYEQYV. This chain connects TRBV6-1 to TRBJ2-7; 9 bases line up with TRBD1. The CDR3 totals 15 residues. V lost 1 base and J lost 1; bases outside the gene matches: 2. Germline V CDR1 and CDR2: MNHNS, SASEGT.

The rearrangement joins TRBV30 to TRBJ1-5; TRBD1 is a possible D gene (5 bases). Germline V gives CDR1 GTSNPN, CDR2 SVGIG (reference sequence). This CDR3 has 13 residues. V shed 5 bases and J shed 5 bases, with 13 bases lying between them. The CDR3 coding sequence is TGTGCCTGGGGTACCTGGGGGGATCAGCCCCAGCATTTT. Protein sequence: CAWGTWGDQPQHF.

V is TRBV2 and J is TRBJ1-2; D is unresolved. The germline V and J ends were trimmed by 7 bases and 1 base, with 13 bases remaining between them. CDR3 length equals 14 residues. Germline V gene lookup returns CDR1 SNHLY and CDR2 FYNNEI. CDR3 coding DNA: TGTGCCAGCAAAGAGGCCCCGTTTAACTATGGCTACACCTTC. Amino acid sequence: CASKEAPFNYGYTF.

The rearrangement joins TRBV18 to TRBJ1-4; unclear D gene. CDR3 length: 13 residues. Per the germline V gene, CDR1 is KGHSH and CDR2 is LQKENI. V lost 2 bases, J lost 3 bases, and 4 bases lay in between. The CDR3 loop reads CASSPGPNEKLFF. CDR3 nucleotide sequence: TGTGCCAGCTCACCAGGGCCTAATGAAAAACTGTTTTTT. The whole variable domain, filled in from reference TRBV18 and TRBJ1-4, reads NAGVMQNPRHLVRRRGQEARLRCSPMKGHSHVYWYRQLPEEGLKFMVYLQKENIIDESGMPKERFSAEFPKEGPSILRIQQVVRGDSAAYFCASSPGPNEKLFFGSGTQLSVL.